These 23 T cell receptor beta chains share one sample of origin, sequenced in a study of T cells after yellow fever vaccination. Each CDR3 protein is one row after TCRdb ran MiXCR on the 5' RACE reads. Seen here are about 500,000 distinct CDR3 sequences, roughly 17% observed once, and the top ten hold 15% to 20%. The specimen was PBMCs, collected more than 4 days after the first yellow fever vaccination. The source of these receptors is a man aged 18 to 29 who received the YFV17D yellow fever vaccine.

The rearrangement uses TRBV4-2 and TRBJ2-1; 15 nucleotides match TRBD2. Germline V gene data show CDR1 as LGHNA and CDR2 as YNFKEQ. CDR3 length: 18 residues. The V segment lost 2 bases and the J segment 7 bases; nucleotides outside the gene matches: 9. The CDR3 region has the DNA TGTGCCAGCAGCCAACTTCTTAGGACTAGCGGGGGGGAGAATGAGCAGTTCTTC. It is translated as CASSQLLRTSGGENEQFF.

The chain recombines TRBV12-3 or TRBV12-4 with TRBJ1-6; D remains ambiguous. V was clipped by 2 bases and J by 3 bases, with 8 bases between them. This CDR3 is built from 15 residues. The CDR3, as DNA: TGTGCCAGCAGTTTATCCGGGATCTATAATTCACCCCTCCACTTT. This gives the protein CASSLSGIYNSPLHF.

This clonotype was observed many times. The CDR3: CAISETPRGHYEQYF. In DNA form, the CDR3 reads TGTGCCATCAGTGAGACACCCCGGGGACACTACGAGCAGTACTTC. This sequence joins TRBV10-3 and TRBJ2-7; a possible D gene is TRBD1 (6 bases). The V and J ends lost 2 bases and 3 bases respectively, with 14 bases between them. Per the germline V gene, CDR1 is ENHRY and CDR2 is SYGVKD. The length of the CDR3 is 15 residues.

The chain is built from TRBV4-3 and TRBJ2-7; D remains unclear. CDR1 is LGHNA, CDR2 YSLEER, per germline. The CDR3 consists of 14 residues. Deletions cut 5 bases from V and 2 bases from J, with 13 bases between. In DNA form, the CDR3 reads TGCGCCAGCAGCTCCAGCATGGTTACCTACGAGCAGTACTTC. Its protein product is CASSSSMVTYEQYF.

This chain joins TRBV6-2 or TRBV6-3 and TRBJ2-5; 16 nucleotides line up with TRBD2. CDR1 MNHEY and CDR2 SVGEGT come from the germline V gene. The length of the CDR3 is 20 residues. J gave up 4 bases and V 0 bases, and 11 bases lay outside the gene matches. Here the CDR3 DNA reads TGTGCCAGCAGTTACTCGATGGGGCCCGGGACTAGCGGGGGGGGAGAGACCCAGTACTTC. This encodes CASSYSMGPGTSGGGETQYF.

As for this clonotype: The junction departs from germline at one end; a sequencing error may be responsible. The chain combines TRBV7-7 with TRBJ2-3; 9 bases line up with TRBD2. The germline V gene encodes CDR1 SSHAT and CDR2 FNYEAQ (reference sequence). CDR3 length: 14 residues. The CDR3 protein is CASSKGLAMDTQYF. CDR3 bases: TGTGCTAGCAGCAAGGGACTAGCCATGGATACGCAGTATTTT. The whole variable domain, remainder taken from reference TRBV7-7 and TRBJ2-3, is GAGVSQSPRYKVTKRGQDVTLRCDPISSHATLYWYQQALGQGPEFLTYFNYEAQPDKSGLPSDRFSAERPEGSISTLTIQRTEQRDSAMYRCASSKGLAMDTQYFGPGTRLTVL.

This clonotype was seen only a few times. The V gene is TRBV3-1, the J gene TRBJ2-7; 8 bases match TRBD1. Trimming at V came to 0 bases and at J to 3 bases, leaving 4 bases not matched to a gene. This CDR3 is 15 amino acids long. Germline V gene lookup returns CDR1 LGHDT and CDR2 YNNKEL (reference sequence). CDR3 residues: CASSQEGTGSYEQYV. The CDR3 DNA is TGTGCCAGCAGCCAAGAAGGGACAGGCAGCTACGAGCAGTACGTC.

J is TRBJ1-4 and V is TRBV20-1; D remains unclear. Germline V CDR1 and CDR2: DFQATT, SNEGSKA (reference sequence). This CDR3 is 12 amino acids long. The germline V and J ends were trimmed by 3 bases and 0 bases, with 2 bases remaining between them. The CDR3 nucleotides read TGCAGTGCTAGTGCAACTAATGAAAAACTGTTTTTT. Amino acids: CSASATNEKLFF.

This clonotype appeared a single time. This chain joins TRBV6-1 and TRBJ2-1; 8 nucleotides agree with TRBD2. The CDR3 consists of 15 residues. V dropped 6 bases and J dropped 3; count of bases not matched to a gene: 7. Germline CDR1 reads MNHNS; CDR2 reads SASEGT. The DNA of the CDR3 is TGTGCCAGCAGCGACCGGGGGGGCCTCTACAATGAGCAGTTCTTC. This gives the protein CASSDRGGLYNEQFF.

In its sample, this clonotype was seen a few times. The V call is TRBV20-1, the J call TRBJ1-2, with 9 bases fitting TRBD1. This CDR3 is 12 amino acids long. CDR1 and CDR2 (germline): DFQATT, SNEGSKA (reference sequence). In DNA, the CDR3 is TGCACCTTGGACAGGGGAGGATATGGCTACACCTTC. It yields the protein CTLDRGGYGYTF.

Written as DNA, the CDR3 is TGCGCCAGCAGCTACGGACAGGGGAATGAAAAACTGTTTTTT. It yields the protein CASSYGQGNEKLFF. This sequence joins TRBV5-1 and TRBJ1-4, with TRBD1 matching over 9 bases. CDR1 is SGHRS, CDR2 YFSETQ, per germline. The CDR3 totals 14 residues. J was trimmed by 5 bases and V by 3 bases; bases with no gene match: 2.

This clonotype has a handful of counts. The rearrangement uses TRBV6-2 or TRBV6-3 and TRBJ2-7, with 8 bases matching TRBD2. The CDR3 totals 14 residues. Per germline, CDR1 MNHEY and CDR2 SVGEGT. The V and J ends lost 4 bases and 3 bases, in that order; junction bases with no gene match: 5. CDR3 protein: CASSSSGGYYEQYV. The CDR3 DNA reads as TGTGCCAGCAGTTCCAGCGGGGGTTACTACGAGCAGTACGTC.

The chain joins TRBV29-1 to TRBJ2-2; D gene ambiguous. V lost 4 bases, J lost 1 base, and 7 bases lay in between. This CDR3 contains 13 residues. Germline lookup yields CDR1 SQVTM and CDR2 ANQGSEA. In DNA form, the CDR3 reads TGCAGCGTTGTCGGGCAGAACACCGGGGAGCTGTTTTTT. It yields the protein CSVVGQNTGELFF.

This clonotype was seen only a few times. The gene calls are TRBV9 and TRBJ2-3; D remains ambiguous. This CDR3 has 14 residues. Trimming removed 0 bases at V and 0 bases at J, with 5 bases between. CDR1 is SGDLS and CDR2 is YYNGEE in the germline V gene. The CDR3 nucleotides read TGTGCCAGCAGCGTAGCTGATAGCACAGATACGCAGTATTTT. Translation gives CASSVADSTDTQYF.

The rearrangement links TRBV4-1 to TRBJ1-2; 10 nucleotides line up with TRBD1. This CDR3 is 15 amino acids long. V trimming: 4 bases; J trimming: 5 bases; junction bases outside the gene matches: 7. Germline V gene lookup returns CDR1 MGHRA and CDR2 YSYEKL. CDR3 region: CASSPRDRGGYGYTF. The CDR3 DNA follows: TGCGCCAGCAGCCCCCGGGACAGGGGAGGGTATGGCTACACCTTC.

In its sample, this clonotype was seen a few times. The chain carries TRBV20-1 and TRBJ2-3, with 12 bases fitting TRBD2. This CDR3 has 15 amino acids. CDR1 DFQATT and CDR2 SNEGSKA come from the germline V gene (reference sequence). Trimming took 6 bases from V and 6 from J; bases not matched to a gene: 10. CDR3 sequence: CSARGLAGTVDTQYF. CDR3 DNA sequence: TGCAGTGCCCGGGGACTAGCGGGTACGGTGGATACGCAGTATTTT.

The table lists this clonotype with a few counts. The rearrangement joins TRBV9 to TRBJ1-1, with 11 nucleotides matching TRBD1. Germline CDR1 is SGDLS and CDR2 is YYNGEE. Trimming cost V 0 bases and J 7 bases; bases outside gene matches: 5. The CDR3 covers 15 residues. DNA of the CDR3: TGTGCCAGCAGCGTAGAGGGACAGGGGGGCATTGAAGCTTTCTTT. It translates to CASSVEGQGGIEAFF.

V is TRBV7-9 and J is TRBJ1-3; possible D gene TRBD1, 5 bases. The CDR3 covers 15 residues. V lost 4 bases to trimming and J lost 4 bases, with 14 bases between them. The germline gives CDR1 SEHNR, CDR2 FQNEAQ (reference sequence). Here the CDR3 reads CASSSTTGTGNTIYF. CDR3 DNA sequence: TGTGCCAGCAGCTCTACCACAGGTACAGGAAACACCATATATTTT.

The chain combines TRBV10-3 with TRBJ2-1, with 9 bases matching TRBD2. This CDR3 contains 14 residues. Germline-derived CDR1 and CDR2 are ENHRY and SYGVKD. The V gene end was trimmed by 4 bases and the J gene end by 7 bases; junction bases not matched to a gene: 5. The CDR3 sequence is CAISAGGGANEQFF. In DNA, the CDR3 is TGTGCCATCAGTGCAGGCGGGGGGGCGAATGAGCAGTTCTTC.

This clonotype was picked up a small number of times. The chain employs TRBV20-1 and TRBJ2-7; possible D gene TRBD2, 6 bases. The length of the CDR3 is 13 residues. Germline lookup yields CDR1 DFQATT and CDR2 SNEGSKA (reference sequence). The V gene lost 3 bases and the J gene lost 5 bases, with 14 bases spanning the gap. This chain's CDR3 is CSASTLAGHEQYF. The CDR3 DNA reads as TGCAGTGCTAGTACACTAGCTGGCCACGAGCAGTACTTC.

There are many counts of this clonotype. The chain is built from TRBV4-2 and TRBJ2-7, with 10 positions matching TRBD1. V shed 4 bases and J 5 bases; nucleotides not matched to a gene: 2. Germline-derived CDR1 and CDR2 are LGHNA and YNFKEQ. The CDR3 length is 13 residues. The DNA for the CDR3 is TGTGCCAGCAGCCCCGGGACAGGGGACGAGCAGTACTTC. Protein: CASSPGTGDEQYF.

The chain uses TRBV21-1 and TRBJ1-2. TRBV21-1 is listed as a pseudogene. This CDR3 contains 13 residues. The CDR3 sequence is CASITRPQDGYTF. The CDR3 DNA reads as TGTGCCAGCATTACAAGACCCCAAGATGGCTACACCTTC.

The V and J genes are TRBV7-8 and TRBJ2-7; D is possibly TRBD2 (8 bases). CDR1 is SGHVS, CDR2 FQNEAQ, per germline. V lost 2 bases and J 1 base, leaving 27 bases between the germline ends. CDR3 length: 20 amino acids. CDR3 sequence reads: CASSLRGGLGTGARSYEQYF. CDR3 DNA sequence: TGTGCCAGCAGCTTACGCGGGGGGTTGGGAACAGGGGCGAGATCCTACGAGCAGTACTTC.